One TCR beta chain is described in this entry. Its specific antigen is unknown. Nothing much larger sits one base from this clone, and base qualities are not available. TCRbeta CDR3 regions were amplified from genomic DNA using the immunoSEQ Assay, a bias-controlled multiplex PCR. The original pipeline was this. Nucleated cell counts per sample were estimated from amplification of reference gene primers within the assay. To quantify the absolute abundance of each unique TCRbeta CDR3 rearrangement, sequence reads were collapsed and filtered. For each sample, productive Simpson clonality was calculated by taking the square root of Simpson's diversity index across productive rearrangements. TCRdb's version of the immuneACCESS table is confined to in-frame rearrangements and falls short of the full clone set. An unresolved V gene accounts for under half of the shortfall where checked; the remainder is of unknown origin. The V and J calls and clone size come from that table; D and trimming were worked out from the DNA. This sample comprises hundreds of thousands of clones, around 89% of them detected only once. Roughly 6.9% of the sample is in the top ten clones.

The V end loses 8 bases and the J end loses 4 bases, and a stretch of 12 bases separates them. The germline V gene sets CDR1 to SGHTA and CDR2 to FQGTGA. There are 13 amino acids in the CDR3, from cysteine to phenylalanine inclusive. Only the CDR3 region is kept as DNA, spanning 39 bases read in frame from base 1. The sample comes from a study of blood T cell repertoires in COVID-19 (dated by TCRdb to the early 2020s). A note on the overall study: Collaborator samples came from the United States, Italy and Spain and covered acute and convalescent phases of COVID-19. The material from the prospective study consisted of cDNA or gDNA derived from T cells, B-cell-depleted T cells, or PBMCs. HLA class I and class II types, where available, came from metadata supplied by the sample provider rather than from assay-based typing. Samples were obtained from the ongoing ImmuneRACE study (first 160 participants) and from over a thousand subjects provided by 6 global collaborators. Sample metadata almost always included a de-identified subject ID, COVID-19 status, age in years and sex. The repertoires were released in a freely available public database meant as a resource for research on the immune response to SARS-CoV-2. The dataset comprised deeply sampled blood TCRbeta repertoires from subjects exposed to, actively infected with, or recovered from COVID-19.

General study outcomes and caveats: Clinical and demographic metadata were provided uncurated, with the amount varying by source and participant.

Another Seattle source contributed samples from volunteer blood donors who had recovered from COVID-19. Each collaborating institution followed its own protocols to collect whole blood in K2EDTA tubes. For TCRbeta analysis, collaborators shipped samples in one of three forms: frozen whole blood, isolated PBMCs, or DNA extracted from either of those sample types. What was sequenced was peripheral blood. This TCR derives from a woman aged 30 to 39 who had recovered from COVID-19. The rearrangement combines TRBV7-3 with TRBJ2-1, with the D gene too uncertain to name. The nucleotide sequence is TGTGCCAGCTCCCCTTCCACATACAATGAGCAGTTCTTC. It specifies CASSPSTYNEQFF.